These 2 T cell receptor beta chains share one sample of origin, sequenced in a study of blood T cell repertoires in COVID-19. Assay: immunoSEQ multiplex PCR; the TCRdb copy retains only in-frame clones and omits some. This table holds about 370,000 clones, roughly nine tenths found once. Sequencing input: PBMCs or T cells enriched from blood (not recorded which). These receptors originate from a young man who had recovered from COVID-19.

The rearrangement joins TRBV9 to TRBJ1-2, with 7 nucleotides matching TRBD1. This CDR3 comprises 14 residues. V dropped 5 bases and J dropped 8; count of bases not matched to a gene: 12. CDR1 is SGDLS, CDR2 YYNGEE, per germline. The CDR3, as DNA: TGTGCCAGCAGGGATACTAAGGGGGCGCGGGGCTACACCTTC. Protein sequence: CASRDTKGARGYTF. Complete variable domain (other parts from reference TRBV9 and TRBJ1-2): DSGVTQTPKHLITATGQRVTLRCSPRSGDLSVYWYQQSLDQGLQFLIQYYNGEERAKGNILERFSAQQFPDLHSELNLSSLELGDSALYFCASRDTKGARGYTFGSGTRLTVV.

The J gene is TRBJ2-7, the V gene TRBV7-8; 13 nucleotides align to TRBD2. This CDR3 has 14 amino acids. Germline V gives CDR1 SGHVS, CDR2 FQNEAQ. The V and J ends lost 1 base and 6 bases, in that order; junction bases with no gene match: 0. For the CDR3, the DNA is TGTGCCAGCAGCTTAGGACTAGCGGGAGGCGAGCAGTACTTC. It translates to CASSLGLAGGEQYF.